Listed below are T cell receptor beta chains from one sample, sequenced in a study of cytomegalovirus exposure and HLA in healthy donors. Measured with immunoSEQ multiplex PCR; TCRdb has only the in-frame clones, and not every one. The sample shows about 160,000 clones, roughly four fifths of them seen only once. Sequencing was performed on PBMCs. Source of these receptors: a man in his sixties in good health and CMV-seronegative. Both conserved end residues are part of each CDR3. A D gene is named only where the DNA matches it firmly. Not all rows give a size; the values are once, few, many and, for expanded clones, a class.

NA	TRBV5-1	TRBD2	TRBJ2-7	CASSPPLAGGNEEQYF	TGCGCCAGCAGCCCACCCTTAGCGGGAGGGAATGAGGAGCAGTACTTC
NA	TRBV27	TRBD2	TRBJ2-7	CASSPPPRGDYEQYF	TGTGCCAGCAGTCCCCCACCCCGGGGGGACTACGAGCAGTACTTC
NA	TRBV7-3	NA	TRBJ2-3	CASSFIETDTQYF	TGTGCCAGCAGCTTTATAGAGACAGATACGCAGTATTTT
NA	TRBV28	NA	TRBJ1-5	CASSLRNTGLGNQPQHF	TGTGCCAGCAGTTTACGTAATACAGGGCTGGGCAATCAGCCCCAGCATTTT
NA	TRBV28	TRBD1	TRBJ1-2	CASRTTGSYGYTF	TGTGCCAGCAGAACGACAGGGAGCTATGGCTACACCTTC
NA	TRBV10-3	TRBD1	TRBJ2-7	CAISESRVTGDPYEQYF	TGTGCCATCAGTGAGTCCCGAGTTACAGGGGATCCCTACGAGCAGTACTTC
few	TRBV28	TRBD2	TRBJ2-5	CASSLGGGGGWETQYF	TGTGCCAGCAGTTTAGGTGGCGGCGGGGGGTGGGAGACCCAGTACTTC
NA	TRBV28	NA	TRBJ2-7	CASNGASYEQYF	TGTGCCAGTAATGGGGCGTCCTACGAGCAGTACTTC
NA	TRBV9	TRBD2	TRBJ2-3	CASSVDRSRDYSTDTQYF	TGTGCCAGCAGCGTAGACCGTTCCCGGGACTACTCCACAGATACGCAGTATTTT
NA	TRBV7-4	NA	TRBJ1-2	CASSLAQSFYGYTF	TGTGCCAGCAGCTTAGCACAGTCTTTCTATGGCTACACCTTC
NA	TRBV5-1	TRBD2	TRBJ2-2	CASSFDSGRISTGELFF	TGCGCCAGCAGCTTTGATAGCGGGAGGATAAGCACCGGGGAGCTGTTTTTT
NA	TRBV28	NA	TRBJ1-1	CASRKEGNTEAFF	TGTGCCAGCAGGAAGGAGGGGAACACTGAAGCTTTCTTT
once	TRBV19	TRBD2	TRBJ2-7	CASSIVSGGTRSNEQYF	TGTGCCAGTAGTATTGTTAGCGGGGGAACCAGGTCCAACGAGCAGTACTTC
NA	TRBV15	TRBD1	TRBJ1-1	CATSRSRTGFGTEAFF	TGTGCCACCAGCAGATCCAGGACAGGGTTTGGCACTGAAGCTTTCTTT
few	TRBV30	TRBD2	TRBJ2-3	CASPSGASTDTQYF	TGTGCCTCCCCAAGCGGGGCCAGCACAGATACGCAGTATTTT
NA	TRBV21-1	NA	TRBJ1-5	CASRTLGQEYQPQHF	TGTGCCAGCAGGACACTTGGACAGGAGTATCAGCCCCAGCATTTT
once	TRBV10-3	TRBD1	TRBJ2-5	CAISEEVQGVLNF	TGTGCCATCAGTGAAGAGGTACAGGGGGTTCTAAACTTC
NA	TRBV4-3	TRBD1	TRBJ1-2	CASRRDRGNYGYTF	TGCGCCAGCAGGCGGGACAGGGGGAACTATGGCTACACCTTC
NA	TRBV10-3	TRBD1	TRBJ1-1	CAISGQGKGTEAFF	TGTGCCATCAGTGGACAGGGGAAAGGCACTGAAGCTTTCTTT
NA	TRBV2	NA	TRBJ2-1	CASSEDWTRSDEQFF	TGTGCCAGCAGTGAAGACTGGACTCGGAGCGATGAGCAGTTCTTC
NA	TRBV5-1	TRBD1	TRBJ2-7	CASSRGDRVDFYEQYF	TGCGCCAGCAGCAGGGGAGACAGGGTCGATTTCTACGAGCAGTACTTC
NA	TRBV28	TRBD1	TRBJ2-7	CASSSPTGAFEQYF	TGTGCCAGCAGTTCTCCTACAGGGGCTTTCGAGCAGTACTTC
once	TRBV10-1	TRBD2	TRBJ2-3	CASSTGLAGFNTQYF	TGCGCCAGCAGCACAGGACTAGCGGGATTTAATACGCAGTATTTT
NA	TRBV7-8	NA	TRBJ2-7	CASSPVEGDYEQYF	TGTGCCAGCAGCCCCGTAGAGGGAGACTACGAGCAGTACTTC
NA	TRBV6-1	TRBD1	TRBJ2-1	CASSLSGQGYNEQFF	TGTGCCAGCAGTTTATCTGGACAGGGGTACAATGAGCAGTTCTTC
NA	TRBV6-5	TRBD1	TRBJ2-5	CASSRGQGARETQYF	TGTGCCAGCAGTCGAGGACAGGGGGCACGGGAGACCCAGTACTTC
NA	TRBV10-3	TRBD2	TRBJ2-3	CAIMRTSGGPPDTQYF	TGTGCCATCATGCGGACTAGCGGGGGGCCGCCAGATACGCAGTATTTT
NA	TRBV30	TRBD1	TRBJ2-2	CAWNRQGSGELFF	TGTGCCTGGAACAGACAGGGTTCCGGGGAGCTGTTTTTT
few	TRBV9	TRBD1	TRBJ2-7	CASSVGQGVQYF	TGTGCCAGCAGCGTGGGACAGGGGGTCCAGTACTTC
NA	TRBV19	NA	TRBJ1-4	CASSPSDRTNEKLFF	TGTGCCAGTAGTCCCTCCGACAGGACCAATGAAAAACTGTTTTTT
NA	TRBV4-2	TRBD2	TRBJ2-7	CASSPAGTSGVSSYEQYF	TGTGCCAGCAGCCCCGCCGGGACTAGCGGGGTTAGCTCCTACGAGCAGTACTTC
few	TRBV7-2	NA	TRBJ1-3	CASSLGGGSGSGNTIYF	TGTGCCAGCAGCCTCGGTGGGGGCAGCGGCTCTGGAAACACCATATATTTT
few	TRBV29-1	TRBD1	TRBJ1-2	CSVEGQGSFRGYTF	TGCAGCGTTGAGGGACAGGGGTCCTTTCGGGGCTACACCTTC
NA	TRBV7-2	TRBD2	TRBJ2-3	CASSLGLAGGAQYF	TGTGCCAGCAGCTTAGGCCTGGCGGGGGGGGCGCAGTATTTT
NA	TRBV4-3	TRBD1	TRBJ2-1	CASSQDQGGADVGYNEQFF	TGCGCCAGCAGCCAAGATCAAGGGGGCGCGGATGTTGGCTACAATGAGCAGTTCTTC
NA	TRBV25-1	NA	TRBJ2-7	CASSEYGGADYEQYF	TGTGCCAGCAGTGAATATGGGGGGGCAGACTACGAGCAGTACTTC
NA	TRBV11-2	TRBD2	TRBJ2-7	CASSLRPGLVVEQYF	TGTGCCAGCAGCCTAAGGCCGGGACTAGTAGTGGAGCAGTACTTC
few	TRBV11-3	NA	TRBJ2-6	CASSSGVGANVLTF	TGTGCCAGCAGCTCAGGGGTCGGGGCCAACGTCCTGACTTTC
NA	TRBV5-6	NA	TRBJ2-1	CASSLATIPSEQFF	TGTGCCAGCAGCTTGGCAACTATTCCAAGTGAGCAGTTCTTC
NA	TRBV30	TRBD1	TRBJ2-2	CAWTKPGQGTLFF	TGTGCCTGGACCAAACCGGGACAGGGTACCCTGTTTTTT
NA	TRBV28	NA	TRBJ1-2	CASSLTGIYGYTF	TGTGCCAGCAGCTTAACAGGGATCTATGGCTACACCTTC
NA	TRBV15	TRBD2	TRBJ2-1	CATSRDQREREQFF	TGTGCCACCAGCAGAGATCAGCGGGAGAGGGAGCAGTTCTTC
NA	TRBV4-2	NA	TRBJ2-2	CASSQVGAFQGTGELFF	TGTGCCAGCAGCCAAGTTGGGGCCTTTCAGGGGACCGGGGAGCTGTTTTTT
once	TRBV7-2	NA	TRBJ1-1	CASSTQGRGEAFF	TGTGCCAGCAGCACTCAGGGGAGGGGTGAAGCTTTCTTT
few	TRBV5-3	NA	TRBJ2-3	CARSVVQGRTDTQYF	TGTGCCAGAAGCGTCGTACAGGGGAGGACAGATACGCAGTATTTT
few	TRBV4-2	TRBD1	TRBJ2-3	CASKGPGDSSTDTQYF	TGTGCCAGCAAGGGTCCCGGGGACAGCTCCACAGATACGCAGTATTTT
NA	TRBV18	TRBD1	TRBJ1-2	CASSPTGQGHGYTF	TGTGCCAGCTCACCTACCGGACAGGGCCACGGCTACACCTTC
few	TRBV11-2	TRBD1	TRBJ2-7	CASSRPLWTGAYEQYF	TGTGCCAGCAGCCGACCGTTATGGACAGGGGCCTACGAGCAGTACTTC
few	TRBV9	TRBD1	TRBJ1-4	CASSVDRGYEKLFF	TGTGCCAGCAGCGTGGACAGGGGATATGAAAAACTGTTTTTT
once	TRBV28	TRBD1	TRBJ2-7	CASYPGGRPYEQYF	TGTGCCAGCTATCCAGGGGGCAGGCCCTACGAGCAGTACTTC
NA	TRBV28	NA	TRBJ2-5	CASNQVGGLRETQYF	TGTGCCAGCAATCAGGTGGGGGGTCTTCGGGAGACCCAGTACTTC
NA	TRBV7-8	TRBD1	TRBJ2-3	CASSQQGTSTDTQYF	TGTGCCAGCAGTCAACAGGGGACAAGCACAGATACGCAGTATTTT
NA	TRBV4-3	NA	TRBJ1-5	CASSQGRANQPQHF	TGCGCCAGCAGCCAAGGCAGGGCCAATCAGCCCCAGCATTTT
NA	TRBV19	NA	TRBJ1-5	CASSIGRALYSNQPQHF	TGTGCCAGTAGTATCGGCAGGGCCCTTTATAGCAATCAGCCCCAGCATTTT
NA	TRBV7-9	NA	TRBJ1-1	CASSPHEGMNTEAFF	TGTGCCAGCAGCCCACATGAGGGTATGAACACTGAAGCTTTCTTT
few	TRBV28	NA	TRBJ2-1	CASSLEALNEQFF	TGTGCCAGCAGTTTAGAGGCCCTCAATGAGCAGTTCTTC